The 13 T cell receptor beta chains below all came from one sample that was sequenced in a study of control samples from healthy donors and cancer patients. TCRdb's table, derived via immunoSEQ multiplex PCR, lists solely in-frame clones and lacks some. The table has 350,000 to 450,000 clones, approximately 92% seen once; the top ten hold around 6.4%. The sample taken for sequencing was PBMCs. The receptor source for this set is a man aged 40-49 years with head and neck cancer.

This chain connects TRBV11-2 to TRBJ2-7; 10 bases are shared with TRBD1. The CDR3 is made up of 15 amino acids. Trimming cost V 0 bases and J 6 bases; bases outside gene matches: 5. The germline V gene has CDR1 SGHAT and CDR2 FQNNGV. Here the CDR3 DNA reads TGTGCCAGCAGCTTAGATGGGACAGGGGCTGGCGAGCAGTACTTC. Translating gives CASSLDGTGAGEQYF. The complete variable domain, with remaining parts taken from reference TRBV11-2 and TRBJ2-7, reads EAGVAQSPRYKIIEKRQSVAFWCNPISGHATLYWYQQILGQGPKLLIQFQNNGVVDDSQLPKDRFSAERLKGVDSTLKIQPAKLEDSAVYLCASSLDGTGAGEQYFGPGTRLTVT.

This clone was found once. The rearrangement links TRBV10-1 to TRBJ2-2; D remains ambiguous. This CDR3 has 12 residues. The V end lost 4 bases, the J end lost 5 bases, and 5 bases lay between the germline ends. The germline CDR1 and CDR2 sequences are WNHNN and SYGVQD (reference sequence). This CDR3 reads CASSASTGELFF. The CDR3 nucleotides are TGCGCCAGCAGTGCGTCTACCGGGGAGCTGTTTTTT.

This sequence joins TRBV6-5 and TRBJ1-3; weak D call: TRBD1 (6 bases). The V gene's germline CDR1 is MNHEY and CDR2 SVGAGI. The CDR3 spans 15 residues. The V end lost 4 bases, the J end lost 4 bases, and 14 bases lay between the germline ends. CDR3: CASSLNRDNGNTIYF. The CDR3 DNA follows: TGTGCCAGCAGTTTAAACAGGGATAACGGAAACACCATATATTTT.

The chain joins TRBV6-5 to TRBJ2-7, with D tentatively TRBD2 (6 bases). V was clipped by 6 bases and J by 8 bases, with 11 bases between them. This CDR3 spans 11 amino acids. CDR1 and CDR2 from the germline V gene are MNHEY and SVGAGI. The CDR3 bases are TGTGCCAGCAGGGAGGGGTGGCAGCAGTACTTC. It specifies CASREGWQQYF.

The rearrangement joins TRBV5-1 to TRBJ2-1; D not certain. Between the trimmed V and J ends, which lost 2 bases and 9 bases, there was a span of 12 bases. CDR1 SGHRS and CDR2 YFSETQ come from the germline V gene. The CDR3 is 13 amino acids. This CDR3 is CASSFEVRTEQFF. The CDR3 DNA is TGCGCCAGCAGCTTCGAGGTTAGGACTGAGCAGTTCTTC.

This chain uses TRBV27 with TRBJ2-7; D might be TRBD1 (5 bases). Germline V gene lookup returns CDR1 MNHEY and CDR2 SMNVEV (reference sequence). CDR3 length: 14 amino acids. V dropped 6 bases and J dropped 3 bases, with 15 bases sitting between them. The CDR3 coding sequence is TGTGCCAGCAGCCATAAGGGGCATGGCTACGAGCAGTACTTC. Its protein product is CASSHKGHGYEQYF.

The gene calls are TRBV11-2 and TRBJ1-1, with 9 bases aligning to TRBD1. Germline V gene sequence: CDR1 SGHAT, CDR2 FQNNGV. Unmatched junction bases numbered 1, after V lost 4 bases and J lost 10 bases. The CDR3 spans 11 residues. CDR3 amino acids: CASSWGQGAFF. CDR3 bases: TGTGCCAGCAGCTGGGGACAGGGAGCTTTCTTT.

The CDR3 region is CASSLPFYEQYF. The CDR3 DNA follows: TGTGCCAGCAGTTTGCCGTTCTACGAGCAGTACTTC. This rearrangement joins TRBV28 to TRBJ2-7; D is unclear. The CDR3 loop spans 12 amino acids. CDR1 and CDR2 (germline): MDHEN, SYDVKM. Trimming left V 3 bases short and J 3 bases short, with 6 bases between. Based on the CDR3 plus reference TRBV28 and TRBJ2-7, the full variable domain is DVKVTQSSRYLVKRTGEKVFLECVQDMDHENMFWYRQDPGLGLRLIYFSYDVKMKEKGDIPEGYSVSREKKERFSLILESASTNQTSMYLCASSLPFYEQYFGPGTRLTVT.

This clone was counted only a few times. V usage is TRBV30 and J usage is TRBJ1-5, with D unresolved. Germline CDR1 reads GTSNPN; CDR2 reads SVGIG (reference sequence). The germline V and J ends were trimmed by 1 base and 8 bases, with 12 bases remaining between them. The CDR3 contains 13 residues. CDR3 nucleotides: TGTGCCTGGAGTGCCCCCCCCGCTAAGCCCCAGCATTTT. Translating gives CAWSAPPAKPQHF.

The V gene is TRBV7-2, the J gene TRBJ2-2; 9 bases are shared with TRBD2. The V segment lost 5 bases and the J segment 6 bases; nucleotides outside the gene matches: 10. The CDR3 is 16 residues long. Per the germline V gene, CDR1 is SGHTA and CDR2 is FQGNSA. DNA for the CDR3: TGTGCCAGCAGCCCAGCGGGGGGCTCTGAAGCCGGGGAGCTGTTTTTT. Translating it yields CASSPAGGSEAGELFF.

V is TRBV5-5 and J is TRBJ2-1; D unclear. This CDR3 spans 13 amino acids. V lost 5 bases and J 5 bases, leaving 11 bases between the germline ends. Germline V gene lookup returns CDR1 SGHKS and CDR2 YYEKEE (reference sequence). As DNA, the CDR3 is TGTGCCAGCAGTCGAGTAGTGAACAATGAGCAGTTCTTC. Translated: CASSRVVNNEQFF.

The chain joins TRBV19 to TRBJ1-1; D gene unclear. V was clipped by 1 base and J by 1 base, with 7 bases between them. The CDR3 contains 14 residues. Germline V gene lookup returns CDR1 LNHDA and CDR2 SQIVND (reference sequence). The CDR3: CASSIGQTNTEAFF. In DNA form, the CDR3 reads TGTGCCAGTAGTATAGGTCAGACGAACACTGAAGCTTTCTTT.

This chain links TRBV23-1 with TRBJ2-7, with TRBD1 as a possible D gene (5 bases). TRBV23-1 is treated as an ORF (open reading frame) with a function not yet certain. Trimming removed 3 bases from V and 3 bases from J, with 12 bases in between. This CDR3 region has 14 residues. CDR3 DNA sequence: TGCGCCAGCAGTCAGACAGTGACAAGCTACGAGCAGTACTTC. It encodes CASSQTVTSYEQYF.